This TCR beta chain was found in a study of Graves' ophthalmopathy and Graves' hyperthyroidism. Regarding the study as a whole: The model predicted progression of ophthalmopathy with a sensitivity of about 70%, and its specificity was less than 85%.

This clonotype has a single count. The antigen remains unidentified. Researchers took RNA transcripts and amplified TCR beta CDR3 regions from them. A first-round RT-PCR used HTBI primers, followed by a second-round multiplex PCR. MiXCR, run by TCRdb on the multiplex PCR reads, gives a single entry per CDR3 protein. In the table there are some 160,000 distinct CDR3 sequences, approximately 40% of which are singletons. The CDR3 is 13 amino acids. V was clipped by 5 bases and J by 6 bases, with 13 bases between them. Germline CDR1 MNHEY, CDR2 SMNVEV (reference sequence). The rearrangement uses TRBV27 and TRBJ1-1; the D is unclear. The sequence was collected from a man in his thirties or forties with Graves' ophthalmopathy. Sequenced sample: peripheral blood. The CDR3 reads CASSISFGAEAFF. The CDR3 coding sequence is TGTGCCAGCAGTATCTCGTTTGGGGCTGAAGCTTTCTTT.